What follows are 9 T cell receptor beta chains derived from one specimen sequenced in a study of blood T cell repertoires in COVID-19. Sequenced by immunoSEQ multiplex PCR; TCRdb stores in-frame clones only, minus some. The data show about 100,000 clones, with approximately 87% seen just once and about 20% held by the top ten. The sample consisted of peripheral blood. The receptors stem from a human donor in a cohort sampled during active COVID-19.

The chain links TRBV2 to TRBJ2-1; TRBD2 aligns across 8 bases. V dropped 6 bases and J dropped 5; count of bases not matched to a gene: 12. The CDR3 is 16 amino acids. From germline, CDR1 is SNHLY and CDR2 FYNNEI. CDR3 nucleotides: TGTGCCAGCAGACCACTAAGCGGGAGTTCCAACAATGAGCAGTTCTTC. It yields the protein CASRPLSGSSNNEQFF.

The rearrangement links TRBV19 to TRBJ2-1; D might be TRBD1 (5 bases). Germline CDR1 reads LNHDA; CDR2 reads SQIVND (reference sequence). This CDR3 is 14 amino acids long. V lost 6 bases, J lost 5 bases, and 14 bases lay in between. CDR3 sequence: CASSDSQGDNEQFF. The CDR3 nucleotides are TGTGCCAGTAGCGACTCCCAAGGGGACAATGAGCAGTTCTTC.

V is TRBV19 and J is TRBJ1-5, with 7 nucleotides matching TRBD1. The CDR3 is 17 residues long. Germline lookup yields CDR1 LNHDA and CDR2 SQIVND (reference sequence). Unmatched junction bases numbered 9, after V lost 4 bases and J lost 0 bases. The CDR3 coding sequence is TGTGCCAGTAGTACCCGGGACAGTCCCTATAGCAATCAGCCCCAGCATTTT. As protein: CASSTRDSPYSNQPQHF.

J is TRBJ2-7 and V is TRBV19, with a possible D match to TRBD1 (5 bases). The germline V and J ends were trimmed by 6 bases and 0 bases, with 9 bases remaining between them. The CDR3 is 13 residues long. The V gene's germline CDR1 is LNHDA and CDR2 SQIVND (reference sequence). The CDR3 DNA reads TGTGCCAGTAGAGCTGACAGCTCCTACGAGCAGTACTTC. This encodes CASRADSSYEQYF. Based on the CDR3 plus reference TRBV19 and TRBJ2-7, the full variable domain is DGGITQSPKYLFRKEGQNVTLSCEQNLNHDAMYWYRQDPGQGLRLIYYSQIVNDFQKGDIAEGYSVSREKKESFPLTVTSAQKNPTAFYLCASRADSSYEQYFGPGTRLTVT.

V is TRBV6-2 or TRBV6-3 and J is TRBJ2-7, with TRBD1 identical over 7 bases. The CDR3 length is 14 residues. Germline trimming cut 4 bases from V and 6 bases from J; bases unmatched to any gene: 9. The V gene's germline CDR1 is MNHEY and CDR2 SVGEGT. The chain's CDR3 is CASSFTGAALEQYF. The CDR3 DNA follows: TGTGCCAGCAGTTTCACAGGGGCGGCCCTCGAGCAGTACTTC.

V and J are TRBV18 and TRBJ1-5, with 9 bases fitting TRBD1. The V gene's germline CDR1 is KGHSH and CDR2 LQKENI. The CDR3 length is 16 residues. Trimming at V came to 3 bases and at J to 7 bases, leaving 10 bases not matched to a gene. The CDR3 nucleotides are TGTGCCAGCTCACCCCGGGACAGGGAGCTCGGGCAGCCCCAGCATTTT. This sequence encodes CASSPRDRELGQPQHF.

In DNA, the CDR3 is TGTGCCAGCAGCCGGGATGAACAGCCAGCTTTCTTT. Residues: CASSRDEQPAFF. The genes are TRBV7-2 and TRBJ1-1; the D is unclear. Between the trimmed V and J ends, which lost 5 bases and 10 bases, there was a span of 14 bases. This CDR3 region has 12 residues. Per germline, CDR1 SGHTA and CDR2 FQGNSA.

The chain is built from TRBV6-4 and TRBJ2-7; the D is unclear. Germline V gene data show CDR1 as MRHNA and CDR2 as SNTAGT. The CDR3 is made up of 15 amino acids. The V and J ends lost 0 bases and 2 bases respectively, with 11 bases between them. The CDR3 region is CASSDSNYEAYEQYF. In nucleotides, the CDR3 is TGTGCCAGCAGTGACTCTAACTACGAGGCCTACGAGCAGTACTTC.

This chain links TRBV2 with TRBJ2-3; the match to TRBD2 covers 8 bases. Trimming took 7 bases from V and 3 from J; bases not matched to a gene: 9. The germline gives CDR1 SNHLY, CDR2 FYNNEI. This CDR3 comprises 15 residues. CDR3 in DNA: TGTGCCAGCACGAAAGCGGGAGTATGGACAGATACGCAGTATTTT. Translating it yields CASTKAGVWTDTQYF. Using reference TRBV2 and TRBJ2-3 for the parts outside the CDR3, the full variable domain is EPEVTQTPSHQVTQMGQEVILRCVPISNHLYFYWYRQILGQKVEFLVSFYNNEISEKSEIFDDQFSVERPDGSNFTLKIRSTKLEDSAMYFCASTKAGVWTDTQYFGPGTRLTVL.